The 24 T cell receptor beta chains given below trace back to one sample, sequenced in a study of identical twins. TCRdb re-called the 5' RACE reads through MiXCR, storing one row per CDR3 protein. This table holds just under 650,000 distinct CDR3 sequences, under 8.5% found once. These data are also associated with another study on yellow fever vaccine responses in identical twins.

Sequenced input: PBMCs. The receptors shown here come from a woman aged 18-30 years in good health.

In this sample, this clonotype turned up many times. This chain links TRBV7-2 with TRBJ2-3; the match to TRBD2 covers 8 bases. Per germline, CDR1 SGHTA and CDR2 FQGNSA. This CDR3 has 15 amino acids. V lost 0 bases, J lost 9 bases, and 8 bases stayed unmatched. The CDR3: CASSLAALAGGTQYF. The CDR3 DNA follows: TGTGCCAGCAGCTTAGCGGCCCTAGCGGGTGGGACGCAGTATTTT.

This clonotype has ten or more counts. The chain recombines TRBV12-3 or TRBV12-4 with TRBJ1-2; D unclear. The CDR3 is made up of 12 amino acids. V was shortened by 7 bases and J by 6 bases, with 12 bases between the two germline ends. The CDR3 loop reads CASTLRTDGYTF. The CDR3 DNA follows: TGTGCCAGCACCCTCAGGACGGATGGCTACACCTTC.

This clonotype occurred many times. In nucleotides, the CDR3 is TGCGCCAGCAGCACCCAGGGGACACTGAACACTGAAGCTTTCTTT. Translation gives CASSTQGTLNTEAFF. V gene TRBV5-1 combines with J gene TRBJ1-1, with a weak D call TRBD1 (6 bases). In germline, CDR1 is SGHRS, CDR2 YFSETQ. The CDR3 has 15 residues. The V gene lost 4 bases and the J gene lost 0 bases, with 13 bases spanning the gap.

This clonotype was observed a handful of times. This chain uses TRBV7-9 with TRBJ2-3; possible D gene TRBD1, 6 bases. Trimming removed 3 bases at V and 2 bases at J, with 12 bases between. This CDR3 has 15 residues. Germline CDR1 and CDR2: SEHNR and FQNEAQ (reference sequence). The CDR3 protein is CASSFPGANTDTQYF. The DNA for the CDR3 is TGTGCCAGCAGCTTCCCAGGGGCTAACACAGATACGCAGTATTTT. Variable domain in full (rest from reference TRBV7-9 and TRBJ2-3): DTGVSQNPRHKITKRGQNVTFRCDPISEHNRLYWYRQTLGQGPEFLTYFQNEAQLEKSRLLSDRFSAERPKGSFSTLEIQRTEQGDSAMYLCASSFPGANTDTQYFGPGTRLTVL.

This clonotype was counted between two and nine times. This rearrangement joins TRBV5-6 to TRBJ2-3; D could derive from TRBD1 or TRBD2 (5 bases each). V lost 2 bases to trimming and J lost 4 bases, with 17 bases between them. The CDR3 spans 16 residues. Per the germline V gene, CDR1 is SGHDT and CDR2 is YYEEEE. The CDR3 sequence is CASSFFVGDPADTQYF. The CDR3 coding sequence is TGTGCCAGCAGCTTTTTTGTGGGGGACCCCGCAGATACGCAGTATTTT.

This clonotype was counted only a few times. The chain is built from TRBV12-3 or TRBV12-4 and TRBJ2-7; 9 positions agree with TRBD1. V dropped 5 bases and J dropped 4; count of bases not matched to a gene: 6. The CDR3 covers 14 residues. The CDR3 spells CASSRAGTGYEQYF. The CDR3 DNA reads as TGTGCCAGCAGTCGGGCCGGGACAGGGTACGAGCAGTACTTC.

J is TRBJ1-1 and V is TRBV7-8; D is unclear. The CDR3 sequence is 12 residues long. Germline CDR1 and CDR2: SGHVS and FQNEAQ. V was pared by 2 bases and J by 10 bases, with 11 bases between. CDR3: CASSLIAGGAFF. The CDR3 DNA sequence: TGTGCCAGCAGCTTAATTGCAGGTGGAGCTTTCTTT.

This clonotype was seen a handful of times. This chain uses TRBV12-3 or TRBV12-4 with TRBJ2-5; D gene uncertain. The V and J ends lost 7 bases and 4 bases respectively, with 16 bases between them. This CDR3 is built from 14 residues. The CDR3 nucleotides are TGTGCCAGCACCTCAGACATACACGGAGAGACCCAGTACTTC. Translating it yields CASTSDIHGETQYF.

A few counts support this clonotype. V and J are TRBV28 and TRBJ2-4; 10 bases align to TRBD1. Trimming cost V 3 bases and J 5 bases; bases outside gene matches: 13. The CDR3 is 18 amino acids. Germline CDR1 is MDHEN and CDR2 is SYDVKM. The CDR3 DNA reads as TGTGCCAGCAGTTTTTTCAAGACAGGGGGCTGGAGGGAAAACATTCAGTACTTC. It codes for CASSFFKTGGWRENIQYF.

The rearrangement joins TRBV5-1 to TRBJ2-1; D may correspond to TRBD1 or TRBD2 (6 bases each). V shed 0 bases and J shed 10 bases, with 11 bases lying between them. The CDR3 has 13 residues. CDR1 is SGHRS and CDR2 is YFSETQ in the germline V gene. The CDR3, as DNA: TGCGCCAGCAGCTTGGCGGGGGCGTGGGAGCAGTTCTTC. The encoded protein is CASSLAGAWEQFF.

This clonotype occurred a few times. The V gene is TRBV5-1, the J gene TRBJ2-5; D could derive from TRBD1 or TRBD2 (5 bases each). CDR1 SGHRS and CDR2 YFSETQ come from the germline V gene. The length of the CDR3 is 14 residues. V was cut by 7 bases and J by 4 bases, with 17 bases left in between. DNA of the CDR3: TGCGCCAGCCTTGGGACGGCGGGCCGAGAGACCCAGTACTTC. Translating it yields CASLGTAGRETQYF. The full variable domain, completed using reference TRBV5-1 and TRBJ2-5, is KAGVTQTPRYLIKTRGQQVTLSCSPISGHRSVSWYQQTPGQGLQFLFEYFSETQRNKGNFPGRFSGRQFSNSRSEMNVSTLELGDSALYLCASLGTAGRETQYFGPGTRLLVL.

The rearrangement joins TRBV18 to TRBJ2-3; D gene uncertain. Germline V CDR1 and CDR2: KGHSH, LQKENI. This CDR3 is built from 14 residues. The V end was cut by 3 bases, the J end by 2 bases, with 9 bases between. The CDR3 coding sequence is TGTGCCAGCTCACCGGCGACCCCCACAGATACGCAGTATTTT. This gives the protein CASSPATPTDTQYF. Variable domain in full (rest from reference TRBV18 and TRBJ2-3): NAGVMQNPRHLVRRRGQEARLRCSPMKGHSHVYWYRQLPEEGLKFMVYLQKENIIDESGMPKERFSAEFPKEGPSILRIQQVVRGDSAAYFCASSPATPTDTQYFGPGTRLTVL.

Many counts were recorded for this clonotype. At one end, the junction sequence differs from germline, possibly due to a read error. The chain links TRBV6-1 to TRBJ2-1; D not certain. The CDR3 sequence is 12 residues long. Germline CDR1 MNHNS, CDR2 SASEGT. DNA of the CDR3: TGCGCCAGCAGCGAAAACTACAATGAGCAGTTCTTC. This codes for CASSENYNEQFF.

The genes are TRBV4-1 and TRBJ1-6; no reliable D call. Trimming removed 0 bases from V and 10 bases from J, with 19 bases in between. This CDR3 contains 17 residues. Germline CDR1 and CDR2: MGHRA and YSYEKL. In nucleotides, the CDR3 is TGCGCCAGCAGCCAAGATGCCGGAGTATGGGAGGGATCACCCCTCCACTTT. Its translation is CASSQDAGVWEGSPLHF.

The rearrangement links TRBV20-1 to TRBJ2-1; 8 positions match TRBD2. The V gene's germline CDR1 is DFQATT and CDR2 SNEGSKA (reference sequence). The CDR3 spans 14 residues. Here the CDR3 reads CSDGVGTRRSQQFF. The CDR3 DNA sequence: TGCAGCGACGGGGTGGGGACTAGGAGGAGTCAGCAGTTCTTC.

This clonotype was picked up many times. The chain combines TRBV11-3 with TRBJ1-1; D might be TRBD1 (5 bases). The germline CDR1 and CDR2 sequences are SGHNT and YENEEA. Deletions cut 8 bases from V and 8 bases from J, with 15 bases between. CDR3 length: 12 amino acids. CDR3 bases: TGTGCCAGCGTGGGGAGGGGTATGGAAGCTTTCTTT. It encodes CASVGRGMEAFF.

This clonotype was found many times. The chain links TRBV7-2 to TRBJ1-6; weak D call: TRBD1 (5 bases). The germline gives CDR1 SGHTA, CDR2 FQGNSA. V lost 5 bases, J lost 4 bases, and 12 bases lay in between. The CDR3 is 15 amino acids. The CDR3, as DNA: TGTGCCAGCAGCGGAGGAGGACATTATAATTCACCCCTCCACTTT. Protein sequence: CASSGGGHYNSPLHF.

This clonotype was picked up many times. This chain's CDR3 is CASSSVLAGYNEQFF. The CDR3 nucleotides read TGTGCCAGCAGTTCGGTACTAGCGGGCTACAATGAGCAGTTCTTC. V is TRBV12-3 or TRBV12-4 and J is TRBJ2-1; the match to TRBD2 covers 9 bases. Trimming at V came to 4 bases and at J to 3 bases, leaving 4 bases not matched to a gene. This CDR3 is built from 15 residues.

This clonotype was observed many times. The V call is TRBV6-1, the J call TRBJ2-2; 10 bases align to TRBD2. V lost 8 bases, J lost 1 base, and 4 bases stayed unmatched. Germline V gives CDR1 MNHNS, CDR2 SASEGT. This CDR3 comprises 15 residues. The CDR3 protein is CASSQRGGNTGELFF. The CDR3 region has the DNA TGTGCCAGCTCGCAGCGGGGGGGGAACACCGGGGAGCTGTTTTTT.

The rearrangement links TRBV4-2 to TRBJ2-5; D is perhaps TRBD2 (5 bases). Germline assignment: CDR1 LGHNA and CDR2 YNFKEQ. With 0 bases removed from V and 5 bases from J, the gap between germline ends came to 22 bases. The CDR3 loop spans 18 amino acids. The CDR3 region has the DNA TGTGCCAGCAGCCAAGATTCGCTAGGACTCCCACATTTCGAGACCCAGTACTTC. The encoded protein is CASSQDSLGLPHFETQYF.

This clonotype was observed a few times. This rearrangement joins TRBV6-1 to TRBJ1-5; 9 bases are shared with TRBD1. CDR3 length: 16 amino acids. Germline V gene data show CDR1 as MNHNS and CDR2 as SASEGT. V shed 5 bases and J 3 bases; nucleotides not matched to a gene: 8. CDR3 coding DNA: TGTGCCAGCAGTAATGGACAGGGGTCGATCAATCAGCCCCAGCATTTT. Its protein product is CASSNGQGSINQPQHF.

This clonotype has only a few counts. The rearrangement links TRBV5-1 to TRBJ2-1; 14 bases fit TRBD2. Germline V gene sequence: CDR1 SGHRS, CDR2 YFSETQ. The CDR3 has 16 amino acids. V was clipped by 4 bases and J by 9 bases; unmatched bases: 9. The CDR3 region is CASSPRTSGRSGEQFF. CDR3 DNA sequence: TGCGCCAGCAGCCCGAGGACTAGCGGGAGGTCGGGTGAGCAGTTCTTC.

The V call is TRBV24-1, the J call TRBJ1-5; no definite D call. CDR3 length: 13 residues. The germline V gene has CDR1 KGHDR and CDR2 SFDVKD. V was shortened by 2 bases and J by 4 bases, with 5 bases between the two germline ends. CDR3 nucleotide sequence: TGTGCCACCAGTGATTCCCGGAATCAGCCCCAGCATTTT. It encodes CATSDSRNQPQHF.

This clonotype showed up just a few times. The rearrangement links TRBV12-3 or TRBV12-4 to TRBJ2-2; no firm D call. V was trimmed by 5 bases and J by 7 bases, leaving 8 bases between them. The CDR3 has 12 amino acids. CDR3 DNA sequence: TGTGCCAGCAGTGCAAAGGGCGGGGAGCTGTTTTTT. This sequence encodes CASSAKGGELFF.